These T cell receptor beta chains were read from a single sample in a study of cytotoxic CD8 clonotypes in ibrutinib-treated CLL. This table comes from immunoSEQ multiplex PCR, and its TCRdb copy is limited to in-frame clones, with some not included. The profile shows about 120,000 clones, roughly 60% of them singletons. Sample: PBMCs, taken after 24 months of ibrutinib treatment. These receptors were taken from a human donor with chronic lymphocytic leukemia. CDR3s include the opening cysteine and the closing phenylalanine or tryptophan. Each record gives: J gene, D gene, CDR3 length, V gene, clone size, CDR3 DNA, CDR3 protein. D genes are given only for firm matches. The size entry is marked missing in some rows and otherwise reads once, few, many or a size class.

TRBJ2-7,TRBD1,17,TRBV25-1,.,TGTGCCAGCAGTGAATATCGACAGGGGGGATCCTCCTACGAGCAGTACTTC,CASSEYRQGGSSYEQYF
TRBJ2-5,.,15,TRBV19,once,TGTGCCAGTAGTAACTACACGCTCTGGGGAGAGACCCAGTACTTC,CASSNYTLWGETQYF
TRBJ2-7,.,16,TRBV5-1,.,TGCGCCAGCAGGCCGGAGTCCATGGGACATTTGGGCGAGCAGTACTTC,CASRPESMGHLGEQYF
TRBJ2-1,.,15,TRBV27,.,TGTGCCAGCGGGTGGACGGAGAAGGGGGACAATGAGCAGTTCTTC,CASGWTEKGDNEQFF
TRBJ2-3,TRBD2,17,TRBV7-2,.,TGTGCCAGCAGCTTATCTGTAGCGGGGGGCGGGACAGATACGCAGTATTTT,CASSLSVAGGGTDTQYF
TRBJ2-5,TRBD2,16,TRBV12-5,.,TGTGCTAGTGGTTTGGTAGTACTAGCGGGGGAAGAGACCCAGTACTTC,CASGLVVLAGEETQYF
TRBJ1-2,.,15,TRBV9,.,TGTGCCAGCAGCGTAGAGGCAGGGCCCAACTATGGCTACACCTTC,CASSVEAGPNYGYTF
TRBJ1-6,.,13,TRBV19,.,TGTGCCAGTAGTATCGGCGAGGGGTCACCCCTCCACTTT,CASSIGEGSPLHF
TRBJ2-7,TRBD1,14,TRBV25-1,few,TGTGCCAGCAGTGAAGCTGGGACAGAGCGCCCCCAGTACTTC,CASSEAGTERPQYF
TRBJ2-7,.,14,TRBV6-5,.,TGTGCCAGCAGTCTACTTGTCGGGGACTACGAGCAGTACTTC,CASSLLVGDYEQYF
TRBJ1-6,.,16,TRBV6-1,.,TGTGCCAGCAGTGCAGGGTTTGGGGAAAATAATTCACCCCTCCACTTT,CASSAGFGENNSPLHF
TRBJ2-7,TRBD1,14,TRBV6-5,few,TGTGCCAGCACGCCCGGGACAGGGTTCCACGAGCAGTACTTC,CASTPGTGFHEQYF
TRBJ2-7,TRBD1,12,TRBV23-1,.,TGCGCCAGAGGACAGGGGGCGGGAGAGCAGTACTTC,CARGQGAGEQYF
TRBJ2-3,.,15,TRBV5-1,few,TGCGCCAGCAGCCGCGGGGACGGAGGCACAGATACGCAGTATTTT,CASSRGDGGTDTQYF
TRBJ1-4,TRBD1,13,TRBV6-1,.,TGTGCCAGCGGAGGGACAGTTAATGAAAAACTGTTTTTT,CASGGTVNEKLFF
TRBJ2-3,.,14,TRBV15,.,TGTGCCACCAGCAGAGGGGGGTACCTGAATACGCAGTATTTT,CATSRGGYLNTQYF
TRBJ2-1,TRBD1,15,TRBV6-5,.,TGTGCCAGCAGGCACACGACAGGGGGCTACAATGAGCAGTTCTTC,CASRHTTGGYNEQFF
TRBJ2-7,.,17,TRBV21-1,.,TGTGCCAGCAGCAGAGCGGGGGGCCTCAATGAGACCTACGAGCAGTACTTC,CASSRAGGLNETYEQYF